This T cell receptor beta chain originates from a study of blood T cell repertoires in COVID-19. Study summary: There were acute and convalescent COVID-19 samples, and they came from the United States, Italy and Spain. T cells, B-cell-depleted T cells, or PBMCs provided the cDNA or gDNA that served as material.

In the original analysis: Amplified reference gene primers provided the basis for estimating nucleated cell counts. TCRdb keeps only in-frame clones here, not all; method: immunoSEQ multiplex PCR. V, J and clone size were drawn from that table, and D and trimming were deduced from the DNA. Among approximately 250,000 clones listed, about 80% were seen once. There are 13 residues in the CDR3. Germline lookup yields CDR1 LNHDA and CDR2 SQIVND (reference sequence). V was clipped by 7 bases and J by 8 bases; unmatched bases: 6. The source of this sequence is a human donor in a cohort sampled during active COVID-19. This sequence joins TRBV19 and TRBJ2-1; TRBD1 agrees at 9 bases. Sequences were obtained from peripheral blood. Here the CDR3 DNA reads TGTGCCAGTACGATTACAGGGGGCGATGAGCAGTTCTTC. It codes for CASTITGGDEQFF.